Following are 12 T cell receptor beta chains from one sample sequenced in a study of blood T cell repertoires in COVID-19. Here immunoSEQ multiplex PCR was the method, and the copy in TCRdb shows in-frame clones only, minus some. The table has about 200,000 clones, 89% seen once; the top ten hold more than 4.5%. The material sequenced was peripheral blood. These receptors came from a middle-aged woman with acute or convalescent COVID-19.

The genes are TRBV10-2 and TRBJ2-1; the match to TRBD2 covers 7 bases. The germline CDR1 and CDR2 sequences are WSHSY and SAAADI. The CDR3 sequence is 13 residues long. With V trimmed by 5 bases and J by 6 bases, 4 bases remained unmatched. Here the CDR3 DNA reads TGCGCCAGCAGTACCACTAGCGCCAATGAGCAGTTCTTC. It yields the protein CASSTTSANEQFF.

The chain recombines TRBV5-5 with TRBJ1-2; 10 bases align to TRBD1. Germline V gives CDR1 SGHKS, CDR2 YYEKEE (reference sequence). CDR3 length equals 16 residues. Germline trimming cut 4 bases from V and 4 bases from J; bases unmatched to any gene: 10. CDR3 nucleotides: TGTGCCAGCAGCCTTAGTCCGGGACAGGGGTTCTATGGCTACACCTTC. It yields the protein CASSLSPGQGFYGYTF.

This clone was picked up one time. The chain joins TRBV7-2 to TRBJ1-4; D remains ambiguous. CDR1 is SGHTA and CDR2 is FQGNSA in the germline V gene. Between the trimmed V and J ends, which lost 0 bases and 8 bases, there was a span of 13 bases. The CDR3 covers 15 residues. The CDR3 DNA is TGTGCCAGCAGCTTAGCTGACACGTTTGGAGAAAAACTGTTTTTT. This gives the protein CASSLADTFGEKLFF.

This clone occurred a few times. The rearrangement links TRBV30 to TRBJ1-4; no firm D call. Trimming took off 4 bases at V and 6 bases at J, with 9 bases between the two ends. CDR1 and CDR2 (germline): GTSNPN, SVGIG (reference sequence). CDR3 length: 12 residues. The CDR3 here is CAWTSSDEKLFF. CDR3 in DNA: TGTGCCTGGACTAGTTCTGATGAAAAACTGTTTTTT.

This chain connects TRBV2 to TRBJ1-1, with D maybe TRBD1 (5 bases). The CDR3 has 11 residues. Germline loops: CDR1 SNHLY, CDR2 FYNNEI. Trimming shortened V by 3 bases and J by 8 bases, and 7 bases separated the two germline ends. CDR3 sequence (DNA): TGTGCCAGCAGTGAGGGGCGCGAAGCTTTCTTT. It is translated as CASSEGREAFF.

The chain links TRBV5-1 to TRBJ2-3; 8 bases match TRBD2. The V gene end was trimmed by 5 bases and the J gene end by 6 bases; junction bases not matched to a gene: 11. Germline V gives CDR1 SGHRS, CDR2 YFSETQ. The CDR3 contains 15 residues. The CDR3 protein is CASSHGAGGGDTQYF. CDR3 bases: TGCGCCAGCAGTCATGGGGCGGGAGGAGGGGATACGCAGTATTTT. Full variable domain (outside the CDR3, taken from reference TRBV5-1 and TRBJ2-3): KAGVTQTPRYLIKTRGQQVTLSCSPISGHRSVSWYQQTPGQGLQFLFEYFSETQRNKGNFPGRFSGRQFSNSRSEMNVSTLELGDSALYLCASSHGAGGGDTQYFGPGTRLTVL.

As DNA, the CDR3 is TGTGCCAGCAGTCCACTAGGGCTCCAAGAGACCCAGTACTTC. It codes for CASSPLGLQETQYF. The chain recombines TRBV25-1 with TRBJ2-5; possibly TRBD2 for D (5 bases). The CDR3 loop spans 14 amino acids. Trimming took off 5 bases at V and 1 base at J, with 11 bases between the two ends. The germline V gene has CDR1 MGHDK and CDR2 SYGVNS.

The rearrangement links TRBV4-1 to TRBJ2-3; TRBD1 might be the D (6 bases). CDR1 MGHRA and CDR2 YSYEKL come from the germline V gene. This CDR3 is built from 16 residues. V lost 6 bases, J lost 1 base, and 17 bases lay in between. The CDR3 region is CASSDLGGLGTDTQYF. In nucleotides, the CDR3 is TGCGCCAGCAGTGATTTAGGGGGTTTGGGCACAGATACGCAGTATTTT.

This clone was seen only once. CDR3 bases: TGTGCCTGGACCTCGGGCAGCGGAATCTATGGCTACACCTTC. Translation: CAWTSGSGIYGYTF. This rearrangement joins TRBV30 to TRBJ1-2; no definite D call. This CDR3 comprises 14 residues. Germline V lookup: CDR1 GTSNPN, CDR2 SVGIG (reference sequence). V was trimmed by 4 bases and J by 4 bases, leaving 16 bases between them.

This sequence joins TRBV6-6 and TRBJ1-5; tentative D call: TRBD1 (5 bases). The CDR3 extends over 14 amino acids. Germline V lookup: CDR1 MNHNY, CDR2 SVGAGI (reference sequence). V was pared by 0 bases and J by 7 bases, with 10 bases between. The CDR3 sequence: CASSYSGGGQPQHF. DNA for the CDR3: TGTGCCAGCAGTTACTCGGGCGGGGGACAGCCCCAGCATTTT.

The chain uses TRBV3-1 (or the pseudogene TRBV3-2) and TRBJ2-2, with 11 bases aligning to TRBD2. Germline V gene lookup returns CDR1 LGHDT and CDR2 YNNKEL (reference sequence). J gave up 5 bases and V 3 bases, and 8 bases lay outside the gene matches. The length of the CDR3 is 17 residues. For the CDR3, the DNA is TGTGCCAGCAGCCAGAGCCGACTAGCGGGGATAACCGGGGAGCTGTTTTTT. Translated: CASSQSRLAGITGELFF.

The chain carries TRBV18 and TRBJ1-1; D may be TRBD1 (6 bases). The CDR3 runs to 15 residues. Germline V gene data show CDR1 as KGHSH and CDR2 as LQKENI. The V end was cut by 5 bases, the J end by 0 bases, with 13 bases between. CDR3 sequence: CASSKGGGVNTEAFF. For the CDR3, the DNA is TGTGCCAGCTCAAAGGGGGGGGGTGTGAACACTGAAGCTTTCTTT.